This T cell receptor (beta chain) was profiled in a study of T cells after yellow fever vaccination. For the study at large: Low-cell-number fractions underwent preparation using SMART-Seq v4 Ultra Low Input.

Making TCR cDNA involved 5'RACE template switching, which added UMIs and a universal primer site. TCRdb re-called the 5' RACE reads with MiXCR, one entry per CDR3 protein. Of just under 600,000 distinct CDR3 sequences in the sample, about 13% were seen once. This clonotype was counted between two and nine times. Its antigen is currently unknown. Study-wide results and caveats: Few clonotypes appeared in both CD4 and CD8 compartments. Clones that expanded after primary vaccination mostly reappeared after the booster (approximately 96% CD4, 75% to 90% CD8).

This receptor was taken from a man younger than 40 who received the YFV17D yellow fever vaccine. Sequences were derived from PBMCs, sampled on the day of the yellow fever booster vaccination.

The CDR3 coding sequence is TGTGCCAGCAGCGTTCCAGGAAGCGAGACCCAGTACTTC. It yields the protein CASSVPGSETQYF. The V call is TRBV9, the J call TRBJ2-5; D uncertain. V lost 2 bases and J lost 5, with 10 bases in between. CDR1 and CDR2 from the germline V gene are SGDLS and YYNGEE. This CDR3 region has 13 residues.